Listed here is a single T cell receptor beta chain. In the original analysis: Estimation of nucleated cell counts was performed using reference gene primer amplification. Clones were read by immunoSEQ multiplex PCR, and TCRdb kept only the in-frame ones, dropping some. V and J calls and clone size come straight from that table; D and trimming were deduced from the DNA. The sample consists of about 330,000 clones, almost 85% of them appearing once. The data stem from a study of blood T cell repertoires in COVID-19. Study-level background: Acute and convalescent COVID-19 samples came from the United States, Italy and Spain. PBMCs, B-cell-depleted T cells, or T cells provided the cDNA or gDNA that made up the material.

The sample taken for sequencing was peripheral blood. This TCR was sampled from a human donor in a cohort sampled during active COVID-19.

The DNA for the CDR3 is TGTGCCAGCAGCTTGGGACTGGCGAACACTGAAGCTTTCTTT. It codes for CASSLGLANTEAFF. The chain is built from TRBV11-3 and TRBJ1-1, with D possibly matching TRBD1 (5 bases). Between the trimmed V and J ends, which lost 3 bases and 1 base, there was a span of 9 bases. CDR3 length equals 14 residues. The V gene's germline CDR1 is SGHNT and CDR2 YENEEA.